One and the same sample provided the 2 T cell receptor beta chains below, sequenced in a study of OX40 agonist ivuxolimab in advanced cancers. Repertoires were generated with immunoSEQ multiplex PCR, while TCRdb's copy carries only in-frame clones and drops some. The sample records tens of thousands of clones, around 80% being singletons. The material sequenced was CD4+ or CD8+ T cells sorted from blood, taken in a trial of the OX40 agonist ivuxolimab. The source of these receptors is an adult with an advanced solid tumor such as melanoma, head and neck, liver or kidney cancer.

The V gene is TRBV6-5, the J gene TRBJ2-2; no clear D. V dropped 6 bases and J dropped 3 bases, with 5 bases sitting between them. The V gene's germline CDR1 is MNHEY and CDR2 SVGAGI. This CDR3 has 12 residues. The CDR3 loop is CASRRDTGELFF. The CDR3 DNA is TGTGCCAGCAGAAGGGACACCGGGGAGCTGTTTTTT.

The chain joins TRBV29-1 to TRBJ1-3, with D possibly TRBD1 on 6 matching bases. From germline, CDR1 is SQVTM and CDR2 ANQGSEA. The CDR3 contains 13 residues. Trimming left V 4 bases short and J 6 bases short, with 13 bases between. The CDR3 region is CSVATGRENTIYF. Written as DNA, the CDR3 is TGCAGCGTTGCAACAGGGAGGGAAAACACCATATATTTT.